Reported below is one T cell receptor beta chain. Its antigen specificity is not known. No base quality values were provided; no much bigger clone lies one nucleotide off. The CDR3 regions of human TCRbeta chains were subjected to immunosequencing. In the source study's methods: Repertoire TCRs were matched against a reference library of SARS-CoV-2-specific TCRs generated with the MIRA antigen-specificity platform. Breadth was defined as the fraction of unique TCRs that were SARS-CoV-2-associated. Depth was defined as the fraction of total T cells that were SARS-CoV-2-associated. Using the MIRA data, each spike-specific TCR was mapped to the spike region that the TCR reacts to and placed in a CD4 or CD8 class. Log10-transformed breadth and depth values were compared by one-way ANOVA with Sidak's multiple comparisons tests. TCRdb took this table from immuneACCESS and kept in-frame rearrangements with V and J called. Such tables lack part of the clones; where checked against another copy, unresolved V genes explain under half of the gap, and the rest is unexplained. V and J calls and clone size are those listed in that table; D and trimming were worked out from the DNA. Counted in this sample were approximately 130,000 clones; approximately 88% of them appeared once. The ten biggest clones cover 4.5% to 7% of the sample.

These data belong to a study of T cell responses to AZD1222 COVID-19 vaccine (dated by TCRdb to the early 2020s). With regard to the full study: TCR sequencing was performed for some 250 trial participants, of whom about 200 were given two doses of AZD1222 and around 25 were given two doses of MenACWY control vaccine. Enrollment into the trials was organized by age into subgroups of 18-55, 56-69 and 70-plus years, and those subgroups contained roughly 150, 30 and 60 TCR-sequenced participants, respectively.

The CDR3, from cysteine to phenylalanine, totals 16 residues. CDR3 DNA only is kept here, 48 bases in frame from base 1. Relative to germline, V is 4 bases shorter and J is 6 bases shorter, with 21 bases between their ends. CDR1 and CDR2 were assigned from the germline V gene as SGHAT and FQNNGV. The sample's time point label, in plain terms: about 28 days (+/-7) after the second vaccine dose. AZD1222 recipients with second doses at about 4 weeks or about 12 weeks were pooled, because spike-specific TCR depth and breadth did not differ between schedules. Samples from vaccinated people were obtained from the UK trials COV001 and COV002, which included a single-blind randomized controlled phase 2/3 trial of AZD1222 (ChAdOx1 nCoV-19) in healthy adults. Trial participant PBMC samples were collected at day 0 and day 28 after the second dose for TCRbeta chain sequencing. The full study reports these points: No day 14 peak-response samples were available, so repertoires were characterized only after the peak T cell response. Conclusions about previously exposed vaccinees are limited, since just 5 to 7 AZD1222 recipients were seropositive for SARS-CoV-2 at baseline. The vaccine-associated CD4 TCRs covered the entire spike protein, and the dominant responses fell in regions 160-218 and 743-854. Participants were mostly white British and included more females than males, and it was suggested by the authors that clonal diversity may have been underestimated. A significant rise in spike-specific TCR breadth and depth was observed after two AZD1222 doses relative to day 0 and relative to MenACWY recipients. The 56-69-year group was small, and its depth increase did not reach significance, likely because of low power. Epitopes outside the regions mutated in the B.1.351 and B.1.1.7 variants were reportedly recognized by nearly half of the unique spike-specific TCRs.

The chain joins TRBV11-2 to TRBJ2-5, with TRBD1 perhaps the D gene, on 7 matching bases. This receptor was obtained from an adult who received the AZD1222 COVID-19 vaccine. The material sequenced was peripheral blood, taken 28 days after the second AZD1222 dose. The nucleotide sequence reads TGTGCCAGCAGCTGGACCCAGGGGGGACGCCTGAAGACCCAGTACTTC. It encodes CASSWTQGGRLKTQYF.